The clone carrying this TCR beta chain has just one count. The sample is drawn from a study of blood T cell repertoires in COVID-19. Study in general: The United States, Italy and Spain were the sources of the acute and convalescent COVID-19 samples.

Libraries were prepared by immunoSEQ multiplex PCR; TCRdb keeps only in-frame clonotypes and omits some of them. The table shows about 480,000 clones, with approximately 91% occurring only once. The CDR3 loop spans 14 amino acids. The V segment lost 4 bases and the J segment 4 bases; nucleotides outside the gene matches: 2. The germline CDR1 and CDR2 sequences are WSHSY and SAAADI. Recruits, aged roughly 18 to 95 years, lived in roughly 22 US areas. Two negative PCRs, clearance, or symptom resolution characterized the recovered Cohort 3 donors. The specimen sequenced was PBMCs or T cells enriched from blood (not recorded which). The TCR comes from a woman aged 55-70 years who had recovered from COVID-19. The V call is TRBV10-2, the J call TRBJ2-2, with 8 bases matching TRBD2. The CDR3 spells CASSALAGTGELFF. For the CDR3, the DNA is TGCGCCAGCAGTGCGCTAGCGGGCACCGGGGAGCTGTTTTTT.